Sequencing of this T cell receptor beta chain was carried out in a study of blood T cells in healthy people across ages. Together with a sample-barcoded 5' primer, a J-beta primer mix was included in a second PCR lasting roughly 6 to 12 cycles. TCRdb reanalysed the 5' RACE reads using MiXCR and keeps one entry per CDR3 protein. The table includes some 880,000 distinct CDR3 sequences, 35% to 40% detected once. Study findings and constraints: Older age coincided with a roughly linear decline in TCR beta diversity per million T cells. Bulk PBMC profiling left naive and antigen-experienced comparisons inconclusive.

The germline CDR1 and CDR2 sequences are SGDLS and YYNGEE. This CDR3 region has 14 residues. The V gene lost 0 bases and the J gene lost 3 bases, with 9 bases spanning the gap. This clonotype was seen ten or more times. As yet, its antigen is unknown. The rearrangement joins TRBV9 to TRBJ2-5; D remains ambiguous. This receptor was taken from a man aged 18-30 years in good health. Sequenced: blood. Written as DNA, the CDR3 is TGTGCCAGCAGCGTAGGGGGTGAGGAAGAGACCCAGTACTTC. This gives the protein CASSVGGEEETQYF.